The rows below give T cell receptor beta chains drawn from one sample of a study of blood T cell repertoires in COVID-19. The method was immunoSEQ multiplex PCR; TCRdb's version includes in-frame clones alone and lacks a portion of them. The sample records about 88,000 clones, 85% being singletons. Sequenced material: peripheral blood. The receptors come from a woman aged 70-85 years with acute or convalescent COVID-19. The CDR3 runs from the conserved cysteine through the conserved F or W. Fields, in order: D gene, J gene, V gene, clone size, CDR3 protein, CDR3 DNA. A D gene is named only where the DNA matches it firmly. Clone size is not always given. Where it is, it says once, few, many or a class for expanded clones.

>TRBD2|TRBJ2-1|TRBV7-9|NA
CASSPPLAGASYNEQFF
TGTGCCAGCAGCCCACCACTAGCGGGAGCATCCTACAATGAGCAGTTCTTC
>NA|TRBJ1-1|TRBV5-1|NA
CASSSLQEGNTEAFF
TGCGCCAGCAGCTCACTTCAGGAGGGGAACACTGAAGCTTTCTTT
>NA|TRBJ1-2|TRBV5-4|NA
CASSLDNPNYGYTF
TGTGCCAGCAGCTTGGACAACCCTAACTATGGCTACACCTTC
>NA|TRBJ1-2|TRBV29-1|NA
CSVPTGKGGYTF
TGCAGCGTCCCAACAGGGAAGGGCGGCTACACCTTC
>TRBD1|TRBJ1-5|TRBV24-1|NA
CATSRGIGQPQHF
TGTGCCACCAGCAGGGGGATCGGTCAGCCCCAGCATTTT
>NA|TRBJ1-2|TRBV11-2|once
CASSPREGPGGYTF
TGTGCCAGCAGCCCTCGGGAGGGGCCGGGTGGCTACACCTTC
>NA|TRBJ1-4|TRBV19|NA
CASKRGAEEKLFF
TGTGCCAGTAAGCGGGGGGCGGAAGAAAAACTGTTTTTT
>TRBD2|TRBJ2-1|TRBV7-2|once
CASSTGLAGEGSNEQFF
TGTGCCAGCAGCACGGGACTAGCGGGAGAAGGATCAAATGAGCAGTTCTTC
>NA|TRBJ2-1|TRBV12-5|many
CASGLQINEQFF
TGTGCTAGTGGTTTACAGATTAATGAGCAGTTCTTC
>NA|TRBJ2-1|TRBV3-1/TRBV3-2|NA
CASSPSGQPYNEQFF
TGTGCCAGCAGCCCCAGCGGACAGCCTTACAATGAGCAGTTCTTC
>TRBD1|TRBJ1-2|TRBV4-3|once
CASSQLTGGTDGYTF
TGCGCCAGCAGCCAATTAACAGGGGGAACGGATGGCTACACCTTC
>NA|TRBJ2-3|TRBV5-4|once
CASSLETDGTQYF
TGTGCCAGCAGCTTGGAGACAGACGGTACGCAGTATTTT
>TRBD1|TRBJ1-5|TRBV19|NA
CASTPQGAGIGNQPQHF
TGTGCCAGTACCCCCCAGGGGGCCGGGATCGGCAATCAGCCCCAGCATTTT
>NA|TRBJ2-2|TRBV19|NA
CASSPPGLLAGELFF
TGTGCCAGTAGTCCGCCGGGGTTACTCGCCGGGGAGCTGTTTTTT
>TRBD1|TRBJ1-2|TRBV5-1|NA
CASSPTQGAGGYTF
TGCGCCAGCAGCCCAACACAGGGGGCAGGCGGCTACACCTTC
>NA|TRBJ1-1|TRBV6-5|many
CASSYSSRVGAFF
TGTGCCAGCAGTTACTCGAGTCGAGTTGGAGCTTTCTTT
>NA|TRBJ1-5|TRBV9|NA
CASSATGSNQPQHF
TGTGCCAGCAGCGCGACAGGTAGCAATCAGCCCCAGCATTTT
>NA|TRBJ2-1|TRBV27|once
CASTSFAHSGDLSYNEQFF
TGTGCCAGCACCTCCTTCGCGCACTCGGGGGATCTCTCCTACAATGAGCAGTTCTTC
>TRBD1|TRBJ1-1|TRBV2|NA
CASSGTGGPNTEAFF
TGTGCCAGCAGTGGTACAGGGGGACCGAACACTGAAGCTTTCTTT
>NA|TRBJ1-5|TRBV5-1|NA
CASSQGLNQPQHF
TGCGCCAGCAGCCAGGGACTTAATCAGCCCCAGCATTTT
>NA|TRBJ2-2|TRBV7-7|NA
CASSVTQGNTGELFF
TGTGCCAGCAGCGTTACGCAGGGAAACACCGGGGAGCTGTTTTTT
>TRBD1|TRBJ2-3|TRBV2|NA
CASVWPQGVIDTQYF
TGTGCCAGCGTATGGCCTCAGGGGGTGATAGATACGCAGTATTTT
>NA|TRBJ2-1|TRBV2|once
CASIWASELSYNEQFF
TGTGCCAGCATTTGGGCTAGCGAGCTGTCCTACAATGAGCAGTTCTTC
>NA|TRBJ2-2|TRBV14|NA
CASSQVLGTGELFF
TGTGCCAGCAGCCAAGTCCTAGGAACCGGGGAGCTGTTTTTT
>NA|TRBJ1-2|TRBV27|NA
CASSLSRRNYGYTF
TGTGCCAGCAGTTTGTCGAGGAGGAACTATGGCTACACCTTC
>TRBD1|TRBJ1-2|TRBV25-1|NA
CASSELRDRNLYGYTF
TGTGCCAGCAGTGAACTCCGGGACAGGAATCTCTATGGCTACACCTTC
>NA|TRBJ2-1|TRBV7-5|NA
CARRGAGISYNEQFF
TGTGCCAGAAGGGGAGCGGGAATCTCCTACAATGAGCAGTTCTTC
>TRBD1|TRBJ2-1|TRBV19|NA
CASSIRDRLYYNEQFF
TGTGCCAGTAGTATTCGGGACAGACTTTATTACAATGAGCAGTTCTTC
>NA|TRBJ2-2|TRBV10-1|NA
CASSESPGNTGELFF
TGCGCCAGCAGTGAGTCCCCAGGGAATACCGGGGAGCTGTTTTTT
>TRBD2|TRBJ2-1|TRBV5-4|NA
CASSFPSGGNNEQFF
TGTGCCAGCAGCTTTCCTAGCGGGGGGAACAATGAGCAGTTCTTC
>NA|TRBJ1-1|TRBV9|NA
CASTYPQGGIDLEAFF
TGTGCCAGCACCTACCCCCAAGGAGGGATTGATCTTGAAGCTTTCTTT
>TRBD2|TRBJ2-1|TRBV11-2|once
CASSWTSGGNNEQFF
TGTGCCAGCAGCTGGACTAGCGGGGGGAACAATGAGCAGTTCTTC
>TRBD1|TRBJ1-2|TRBV29-1|NA
CSVTVGQGAGYTF
TGCAGCGTCACAGTGGGGCAGGGGGCAGGCTACACCTTC